These 31 T cell receptor beta chains were sequenced from one sample in a study of CD8 T cells in ankylosing spondylitis (dated by TCRdb to the late 2010s). Receptor amplification or capture employed 5' RACE. The sample was run on an Illumina HiSeq 2500. TCRdb trimmed the raw reads at Q25, called clones with MiXCR and kept productive beta chains. Records with the same CDR3 protein are collapsed into one entry carrying the most frequent genes and DNA. This sample comprises more than 300,000 distinct CDR3 sequences, approximately 10% of them detected only once. The ten most abundant clones make up roughly 9.1% of the sample. The sample was blood, either unsorted or a sorted T cell fraction (not recorded which). The receptors derive from a female donor with ankylosing spondylitis or in good health (not recorded which).

This clonotype was counted a few times. The rearrangement joins TRBV20-1 to TRBJ1-1, with D perhaps TRBD1 (6 bases). V was pared by 3 bases and J by 13 bases, with 27 bases between. Germline V gene data show CDR1 as DFQATT and CDR2 as SNEGSKA (reference sequence). This CDR3 comprises 15 residues. The CDR3 region is CSASTPAGTRGRGFF. The DNA for the CDR3 is TGCAGTGCTAGTACTCCTGCCGGGACACGGGGACGAGGTTTCTTT.

This rearrangement joins TRBV5-1 to TRBJ2-2, with 12 bases matching TRBD1. This CDR3 has 17 residues. The junction had 10 bases not matched to a gene; V was cut back by 4 bases and J by 6 bases. Germline V lookup: CDR1 SGHRS, CDR2 YFSETQ. CDR3 amino acids: CASSISPGQGAAGELFF. The CDR3, as DNA: TGCGCCAGCAGCATCAGTCCGGGACAGGGGGCAGCCGGGGAGCTGTTTTTT.

Points on this clonotype: A much larger clone lies a single base off, so this may be a read error. The chain employs TRBV7-3 and TRBJ2-3, with D uncertain. The germline V and J ends were trimmed by 3 bases and 1 base, with 5 bases remaining between them. Germline CDR1 and CDR2: SGHTA and FQGTGA. The CDR3 has 13 amino acids. CDR3 protein: CASSFSRTDTQYF. CDR3 nucleotides: TGTGCCAGCAGCTTCTCACGCACAGATACGCAGTATTTT. The variable domain in full, with the rest retrieved from reference TRBV7-3 and TRBJ2-3, is GAGVSQTPSNKVTEKGKYVELRCDPISGHTALYWYRQSLGQGPEFLIYFQGTGAADDSGLPNDRFFAVRPEGSVSTLKIQRTERGDSAVYLCASSFSRTDTQYFGPGTRLTVL.

This clonotype came up many times. This chain links TRBV5-6 with TRBJ2-1; 8 bases are a match to TRBD1. In germline, CDR1 is SGHDT, CDR2 YYEEEE. This CDR3 is built from 14 residues. Trimming at V came to 4 bases and at J to 7 bases, leaving 7 bases not matched to a gene. The chain's CDR3 is CASSPGQGRNEQFF. The CDR3 DNA reads as TGTGCCAGCAGCCCAGGACAGGGACGGAATGAGCAGTTCTTC.

This chain links TRBV7-2 with TRBJ1-1, with D tentatively TRBD1 (6 bases). The CDR3 loop spans 15 amino acids. The V gene's germline CDR1 is SGHTA and CDR2 FQGNSA. The V gene lost 5 bases and the J gene lost 4 bases, with 17 bases spanning the gap. The CDR3 nucleotides are TGTGCCAGCAGCCAGGACAGACCGCGGGGCACTGAAGCTTTCTTT. Its protein product is CASSQDRPRGTEAFF.

This clonotype showed up many times. J is TRBJ1-2 and V is TRBV5-1; 9 bases are shared with TRBD1. The J segment lost 4 bases and the V segment lost 0 bases, leaving 4 bases of the junction unmatched. The germline gives CDR1 SGHRS, CDR2 YFSETQ. There are 15 residues in the CDR3. CDR3 region: CASSLETGGGYGYTF. The CDR3 DNA reads as TGCGCCAGCAGCTTGGAGACAGGGGGAGGCTATGGCTACACCTTC.

This clonotype was seen many times. V gene TRBV5-1 combines with J gene TRBJ2-7; D gene unclear. V gave up 0 bases and J gave up 6 bases, with 22 bases separating them. Germline loops: CDR1 SGHRS, CDR2 YFSETQ. There are 17 residues in the CDR3. The CDR3 region is CASSLGGMGVTIAEQYF. The DNA of the CDR3 is TGCGCCAGCAGCTTGGGGGGTATGGGTGTAACTATCGCCGAGCAGTACTTC.

This clonotype has ten or more counts. This rearrangement joins TRBV5-6 to TRBJ2-3, with D uncertain. The CDR3 runs 14 residues. The germline CDR1 and CDR2 sequences are SGHDT and YYEEEE. Trimming took 1 base from V and 0 from J, leaving 6 bases between them. This chain's CDR3 is CASSLSSSTDTQYF. The CDR3 DNA follows: TGTGCCAGCAGCTTGTCGTCTAGCACAGATACGCAGTATTTT.

CDR3 amino acids: CASSFDSLTEAFF. CDR3 coding DNA: TGTGCCAGCAGCTTCGACAGCTTGACTGAAGCTTTCTTT. The chain couples TRBV7-8 to TRBJ1-1; TRBD1 might be the D (5 bases). The CDR3 is made up of 13 amino acids. The germline V gene has CDR1 SGHVS and CDR2 FQNEAQ. Trimming shortened V by 3 bases and J by 5 bases, and 10 bases separated the two germline ends.

This clonotype came up many times. The CDR3 DNA is TGTGCCAGCAGCTCCTTGGGTACGCAGTATTTT. Its protein is CASSSLGTQYF. V usage is TRBV7-2 and J usage is TRBJ2-3; D call uncertain. V was clipped by 4 bases and J by 8 bases, with 7 bases between them. The CDR3 contains 11 residues. The germline gives CDR1 SGHTA, CDR2 FQGNSA. Together with reference TRBV7-2 and TRBJ2-3, the CDR3 gives the full variable domain: GAGVSQSPSNKVTEKGKDVELRCDPISGHTALYWYRQSLGQGLEFLIYFQGNSAPDKSGLPSDRFSAERTGGSVSTLTIQRTQQEDSAVYLCASSSLGTQYFGPGTRLTVL.

The sample holds many counts of this clonotype. The chain uses TRBV12-3 or TRBV12-4 and TRBJ2-1; no clear D. V gave up 3 bases and J gave up 2 bases, with 8 bases separating them. This CDR3 spans 14 amino acids. DNA for the CDR3: TGTGCCAGCAGTTTGGCAGATACCTACAATGAGCAGTTCTTC. As protein: CASSLADTYNEQFF.

The sample holds many counts of this clonotype. This chain uses TRBV3-1 with TRBJ1-1, with D unresolved. This CDR3 comprises 13 residues. Trimming left V 1 base short and J 2 bases short, with 5 bases between. Germline lookup yields CDR1 LGHDT and CDR2 YNNKEL (reference sequence). CDR3 DNA: TGTGCCAGCAGCCAAGTTGGCAACACTGAAGCTTTCTTT. Translation gives CASSQVGNTEAFF.

This clonotype was found many times. This chain links TRBV15 with TRBJ1-5; D remains unclear. Germline CDR1 LNHNV, CDR2 YYDKDF (reference sequence). The V end lost 1 base, the J end lost 7 bases, and 8 bases lay between the germline ends. The CDR3 has 13 amino acids. CDR3 region: CATSRAGRQPQHF. For the CDR3, the DNA is TGTGCCACCAGCAGAGCGGGTAGACAGCCCCAGCATTTT.

In this sample, this clonotype turned up a few times. The rearrangement uses TRBV5-1 and TRBJ1-4; maybe TRBD1 (5 bases). Trimming cost V 0 bases and J 7 bases, with 13 bases left between them. This CDR3 spans 15 amino acids. Germline CDR1 reads SGHRS; CDR2 reads YFSETQ. The CDR3 nucleotides read TGCGCCAGCAGCTTGGCTACAGGACGGGGTGAAAAACTGTTTTTT. Translation gives CASSLATGRGEKLFF.

This clonotype was found many times. This sequence joins TRBV6-1 and TRBJ2-5, with a possible D match to TRBD1 (6 bases). Germline V gene data show CDR1 as MNHNS and CDR2 as SASEGT. The CDR3 length is 14 residues. The V end lost 6 bases, the J end lost 3 bases, and 14 bases lay between the germline ends. CDR3 sequence: CASRDDRFKETQYF. The CDR3 bases are TGTGCCAGCAGGGATGACAGGTTTAAAGAGACCCAGTACTTC.

There are many counts of this clonotype. The chain joins TRBV7-9 to TRBJ2-1; D is perhaps TRBD1 or TRBD2 (5 bases each). Per germline, CDR1 SEHNR and CDR2 FQNEAQ (reference sequence). This CDR3 contains 13 residues. V shed 5 bases and J shed 10 bases, with 15 bases lying between them. The CDR3 is CASSKGRINEQFF. For the CDR3, the DNA is TGTGCCAGCAGCAAGGGACGAATTAACGAGCAGTTCTTC.

This clonotype was counted ten times or more. The genes are TRBV9 and TRBJ1-2; TRBD1 is a possible D gene (6 bases). The CDR3 sequence is 14 residues long. Trimming removed 0 bases from V and 5 bases from J, with 11 bases in between. Per germline, CDR1 SGDLS and CDR2 YYNGEE. CDR3 region: CASSVGGADYGYTF. The DNA for the CDR3 is TGTGCCAGCAGCGTAGGGGGGGCGGATTATGGCTACACCTTC.

The chain carries TRBV20-1 and TRBJ2-7, with a weak D call TRBD1 (7 bases). Germline assignment: CDR1 DFQATT and CDR2 SNEGSKA (reference sequence). The CDR3 is 14 amino acids. V lost 3 bases, J lost 0 bases, and 12 bases lay in between. CDR3 protein: CSAREGASSYEQYF. The CDR3, as DNA: TGCAGTGCTAGGGAGGGGGCGAGCTCCTACGAGCAGTACTTC.

This sequence joins TRBV6-2 or TRBV6-3 and TRBJ2-7; 7 nucleotides agree with TRBD2. The CDR3 loop spans 15 amino acids. V shed 6 bases, J shed 4 bases, and the junction held 12 bases outside the gene matches. In germline, CDR1 is MNHEY, CDR2 SVGEGT. CDR3 sequence: CASSLLAAARYEQYF. The CDR3 DNA reads TGTGCCAGCAGCCTTCTAGCGGCAGCTCGGTACGAGCAGTACTTC.

This clonotype was counted many times. The conserved final phenylalanine or tryptophan is absent from the CDR3, which likely points to a read error. Because the CDR3's place on the DNA is in doubt, the DNA is left out and the CDR3 is given as listed by TCRdb. This chain connects TRBV6-1 to TRBJ2-7; the table's D call TRBD1 went unverified against the DNA. The CDR3 is made up of 12 amino acids, end residues included. Germline V gene lookup returns CDR1 MNHNS and CDR2 SASEGT. The CDR3 region is CASRGDHRTPQI.

This chain uses TRBV20-1 with TRBJ1-5, with TRBD1 identical over 7 bases. The CDR3 is 16 amino acids. Germline V gene data show CDR1 as DFQATT and CDR2 as SNEGSKA (reference sequence). V shed 1 base and J 2 bases; nucleotides not matched to a gene: 8. CDR3 in amino acids: CSARARGVPGNQPQHF. In DNA form, the CDR3 reads TGCAGTGCTAGAGCCAGGGGGGTACCGGGCAATCAGCCCCAGCATTTT.

There are many counts of this clonotype. The chain carries TRBV20-1 and TRBJ2-1, with TRBD2 matching over 7 bases. Germline CDR1 is DFQATT and CDR2 is SNEGSKA (reference sequence). The ends lost 2 bases at V and 4 bases at J; junction bases unmatched: 5. The CDR3 length is 14 residues. CDR3 in amino acids: CSARQASGYNEQFF. CDR3 in DNA: TGCAGTGCTAGACAGGCTAGCGGATACAATGAGCAGTTCTTC.

Concerning this clonotype: At one boundary the junction diverges from the germline segment, which might be a read error. CDR3: CACSQVYRGSYEQYF. The CDR3 DNA sequence: TGTGCCTGCAGCCAAGTCTACAGGGGCTCCTACGAGCAGTACTTC. V and J are TRBV3-1 and TRBJ2-7; 7 bases match TRBD1. The germline CDR1 and CDR2 sequences are LGHDT and YNNKEL (reference sequence). This CDR3 spans 15 amino acids.

This clonotype has a count of ten or more. The chain couples TRBV27 to TRBJ1-2, with 11 bases fitting TRBD1. Germline V gene sequence: CDR1 MNHEY, CDR2 SMNVEV (reference sequence). There are 17 residues in the CDR3. Unmatched junction bases numbered 14, after V lost 5 bases and J lost 6 bases. The CDR3 nucleotides read TGTGCCAGCAGTCCCAGTACCGGACAGGGGGCGCGGGATGGCTACACCTTC. It codes for CASSPSTGQGARDGYTF.

V and J are TRBV28 and TRBJ2-7; TRBD1 matches at 7 bases. J was trimmed by 2 bases and V by 6 bases; bases with no gene match: 10. Germline CDR1 MDHEN, CDR2 SYDVKM. This CDR3 is 15 amino acids long. CDR3 in amino acids: CASSSQGVEAYEQYF. CDR3 nucleotides: TGTGCCAGCAGCTCCCAGGGGGTAGAAGCCTACGAGCAGTACTTC.

This clonotype turned up a few times. V is TRBV9 and J is TRBJ2-6; weak D call: TRBD1 (6 bases). The CDR3 runs 19 residues. Germline V gives CDR1 SGDLS, CDR2 YYNGEE. The germline V and J ends were trimmed by 2 bases and 0 bases, with 18 bases remaining between them. The CDR3 loop reads CASSVLRQESISGANVLTF. DNA for the CDR3: TGTGCCAGCAGCGTCCTAAGACAGGAGTCTATCTCTGGGGCCAACGTCCTGACTTTC.

This clonotype has more than one count but fewer than ten. The V and J genes are TRBV11-2 and TRBJ1-1, with 9 nucleotides matching TRBD1. CDR3 size: 13 residues. J gave up 7 bases and V 5 bases, and 5 bases lay outside the gene matches. Germline lookup yields CDR1 SGHAT and CDR2 FQNNGV. CDR3 sequence reads: CASSQQGASEAFF. CDR3 coding DNA: TGTGCCAGCAGCCAACAGGGGGCAAGTGAAGCTTTCTTT. The variable domain in full, completed from reference TRBV11-2 and TRBJ1-1, reads EAGVAQSPRYKIIEKRQSVAFWCNPISGHATLYWYQQILGQGPKLLIQFQNNGVVDDSQLPKDRFSAERLKGVDSTLKIQPAKLEDSAVYLCASSQQGASEAFFGQGTRLTVV.

This clonotype was recorded at least ten times. The J gene is TRBJ2-3, the V gene TRBV28; 7 bases align to TRBD2. Per the germline V gene, CDR1 is MDHEN and CDR2 is SYDVKM. This CDR3 comprises 16 residues. With 5 bases clipped from V and 0 bases from J, the junction kept 8 bases outside the gene matches. The CDR3: CASSLVAGPSTDTQYF. In nucleotides, the CDR3 is TGTGCCAGCAGTCTAGTAGCGGGTCCTAGCACAGATACGCAGTATTTT.

This clonotype was detected ten times or more. The V call is TRBV11-2, the J call TRBJ2-1; 13 bases line up with TRBD2. The junction had 10 bases not matched to a gene; V was cut back by 1 base and J by 4 bases. CDR1 is SGHAT and CDR2 is FQNNGV in the germline V gene. CDR3 length: 19 residues. The CDR3 DNA reads as TGTGCCAGCAGCTTAGTTGGGACTAGCGGGGCAAAACTTTACAATGAGCAGTTCTTC. Translation: CASSLVGTSGAKLYNEQFF.

V is TRBV19 and J is TRBJ2-1; D not resolved. The V gene lost 3 bases and the J gene lost 6 bases, with 21 bases spanning the gap. Germline V gene lookup returns CDR1 LNHDA and CDR2 SQIVND (reference sequence). The CDR3 runs 17 residues. The CDR3 here is CASSILLGLAIGNEQFF. The DNA of the CDR3 is TGTGCCAGTAGTATCCTTTTGGGCCTCGCAATAGGCAATGAGCAGTTCTTC.

This clonotype was seen repeatedly, ten times or more. The gene calls are TRBV20-1 and TRBJ2-1; D may be TRBD2 (6 bases). This CDR3 comprises 16 residues. The germline gives CDR1 DFQATT, CDR2 SNEGSKA (reference sequence). V was pared by 5 bases and J by 0 bases, with 17 bases between. The CDR3 loop is CSAGSHSGNSYNEQFF. DNA of the CDR3: TGCAGTGCTGGATCCCATAGCGGAAACTCCTACAATGAGCAGTTCTTC.